The TCR beta chain under discussion was sequenced for a study of shared clonotypes between healthy human individuals. Profiled with immunoSEQ multiplex PCR; TCRdb holds only in-frame clones, not every one. Of approximately 2.5 million clones detected, more than 80% appear once; the ten largest clones hold roughly 0.13%. This clone was detected once. What it recognizes is unknown. The study's findings and limits: Only blood underwent sampling, and tissue repertoires likely differ.

The CDR3 covers 15 residues. The germline V gene has CDR1 MNHNS and CDR2 SASEGT. J was trimmed by 7 bases and V by 4 bases; bases with no gene match: 8. The origin of this receptor is a man aged 18 to 30 in good health. The rearrangement links TRBV6-1 to TRBJ2-7; TRBD1 matches at 12 bases. Specimen: naive CD4+ T cells sorted from blood. Subset in this sample: CD45RA+ positively selected. DNA of the CDR3: TGTGCCAGCAGTGGACCCCGGGACAGGGGGCGAGAGCAGTACTTC. This codes for CASSGPRDRGREQYF.